This T cell receptor (beta chain) was retrieved from a study of T cell changes during pregnancy in multiple sclerosis. Libraries were prepared by immunoSEQ multiplex PCR; TCRdb keeps only in-frame clonotypes and omits some of them. The sample yields about 38,000 clones, more than 85% seen once. Material: CD8+ T cells from peripheral blood mononuclear cells, obtained after pregnancy. The receptor was isolated from a female donor with multiple sclerosis, enrolled in a pregnancy study.

In DNA form, the CDR3 reads TGTGCCAGCAGCCACGGGGACGGGGAGCTGTTTTTT. It is translated as CASSHGDGELFF. The chain couples TRBV2 to TRBJ2-2; perhaps TRBD2 as D (5 bases). V was clipped by 6 bases and J by 7 bases, with 9 bases between them. Germline V gene sequence: CDR1 SNHLY, CDR2 FYNNEI. The length of the CDR3 is 12 residues.